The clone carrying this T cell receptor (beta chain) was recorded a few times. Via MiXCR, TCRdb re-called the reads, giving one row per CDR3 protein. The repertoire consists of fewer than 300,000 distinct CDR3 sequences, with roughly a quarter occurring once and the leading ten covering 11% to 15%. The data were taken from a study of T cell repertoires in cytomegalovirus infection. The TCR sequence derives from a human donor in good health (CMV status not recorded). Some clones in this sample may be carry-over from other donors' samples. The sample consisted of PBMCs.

The CDR3 DNA reads TGTGCCAGCAGCTCACCGACAGGGAGGACCGGGGAGCTGTTTTTT. Its protein product is CASSSPTGRTGELFF. V usage is TRBV7-6 and J usage is TRBJ2-2, with D perhaps TRBD1 (7 bases). Germline CDR1 reads SGHVS; CDR2 reads FNYEAQ. The CDR3 contains 15 residues. Trimming took off 4 bases at V and 5 bases at J, with 14 bases between the two ends.